This T cell receptor beta chain was recovered during a study of graft-versus-host responses after intestinal transplantation. Sequencing was performed with immunoSEQ multiplex PCR; in TCRdb, only in-frame clones are kept and a portion is missing. In the table there are 35,000 to 50,000 clones, around 96% of which are singletons. Here the sequenced sample was PBMCs, taken more than 310 days after intestinal transplant. This TCR came from a human patient who received an intestinal transplant, so some T cells may come from the graft donor.

The CDR3 DNA reads as TGCGCCAGCAGCCAAGACCGTTCCCCGCGGGTGGGCACAGATACGCAGTATTTT. Amino acids: CASSQDRSPRVGTDTQYF. This chain uses TRBV4-1 with TRBJ2-3; a possible D gene is TRBD2 (5 bases). V shed 0 bases and J shed 1 base, with 17 bases lying between them. Germline values: CDR1 MGHRA, CDR2 YSYEKL. The CDR3 covers 18 residues.